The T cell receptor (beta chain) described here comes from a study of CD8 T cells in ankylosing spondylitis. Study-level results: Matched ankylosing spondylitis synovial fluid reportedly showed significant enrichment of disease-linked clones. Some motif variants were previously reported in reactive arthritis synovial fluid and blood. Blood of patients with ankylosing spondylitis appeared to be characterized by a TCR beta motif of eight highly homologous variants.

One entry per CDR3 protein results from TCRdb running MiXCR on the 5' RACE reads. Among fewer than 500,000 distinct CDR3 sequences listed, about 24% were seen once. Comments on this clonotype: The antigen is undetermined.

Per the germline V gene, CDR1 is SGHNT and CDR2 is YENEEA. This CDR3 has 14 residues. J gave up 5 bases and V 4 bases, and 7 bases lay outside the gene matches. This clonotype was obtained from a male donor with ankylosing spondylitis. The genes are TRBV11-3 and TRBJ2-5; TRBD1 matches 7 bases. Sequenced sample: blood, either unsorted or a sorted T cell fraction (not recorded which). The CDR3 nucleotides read TGTGCCAGCAGCTCCCCGACAGGGCGGGAGACCCAGTACTTC. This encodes CASSSPTGRETQYF.